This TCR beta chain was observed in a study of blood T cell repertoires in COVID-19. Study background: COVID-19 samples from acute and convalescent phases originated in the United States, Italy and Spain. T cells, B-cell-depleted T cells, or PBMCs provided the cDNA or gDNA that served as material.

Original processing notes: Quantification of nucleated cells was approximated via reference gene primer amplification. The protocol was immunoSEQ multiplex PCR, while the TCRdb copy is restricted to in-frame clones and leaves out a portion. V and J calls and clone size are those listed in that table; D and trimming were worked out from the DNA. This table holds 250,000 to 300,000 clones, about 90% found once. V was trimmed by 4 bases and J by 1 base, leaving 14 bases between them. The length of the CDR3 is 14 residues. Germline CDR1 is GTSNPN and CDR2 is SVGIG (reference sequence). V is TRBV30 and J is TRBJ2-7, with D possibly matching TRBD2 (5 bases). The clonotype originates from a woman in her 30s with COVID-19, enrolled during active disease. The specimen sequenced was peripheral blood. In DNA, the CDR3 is TGTGCCTGGACCCCGGGGTGGTCATCCTACGAGCAGTACTTC. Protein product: CAWTPGWSSYEQYF. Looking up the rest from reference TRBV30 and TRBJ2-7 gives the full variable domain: SQTIHQWPATLVQPVGSPLSLECTVEGTSNPNLYWYRQAAGRGLQLLFYSVGIGQISSEVPQNLSASRPQDRQFILSSKKLLLSDSGFYLCAWTPGWSSYEQYFGPGTRLTVT.